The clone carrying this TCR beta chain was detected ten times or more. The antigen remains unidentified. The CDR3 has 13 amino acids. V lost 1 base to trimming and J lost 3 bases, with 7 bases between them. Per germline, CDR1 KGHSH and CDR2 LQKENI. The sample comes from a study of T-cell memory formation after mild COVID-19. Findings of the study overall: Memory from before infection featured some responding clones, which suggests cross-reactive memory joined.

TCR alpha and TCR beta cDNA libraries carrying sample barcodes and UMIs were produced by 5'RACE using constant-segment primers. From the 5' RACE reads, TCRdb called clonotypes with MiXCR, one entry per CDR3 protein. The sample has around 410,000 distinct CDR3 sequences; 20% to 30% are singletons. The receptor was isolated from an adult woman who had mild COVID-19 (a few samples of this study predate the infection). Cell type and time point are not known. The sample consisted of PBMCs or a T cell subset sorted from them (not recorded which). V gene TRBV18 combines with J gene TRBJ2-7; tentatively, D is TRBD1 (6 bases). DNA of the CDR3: TGTGCCAGCTCACCACGGACAGACTACGAGCAGTACTTC. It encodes CASSPRTDYEQYF.